The 29 T cell receptor beta chains below were found in one sample sequenced in a study of identical twins. TCRdb analysed the 5' RACE reads with MiXCR anew, one entry per CDR3 protein. The sample lists about 690,000 distinct CDR3 sequences, 5.5% to 6.5% occurring once. Sample: naive T cells sorted from blood. Every receptor here comes from a man younger than 35 in good health.

This clonotype appeared a few times. The rearrangement links TRBV6-1 to TRBJ1-4, with no clear D. V gave up 2 bases and J gave up 0 bases, with 13 bases separating them. The CDR3 consists of 17 residues. Germline assignment: CDR1 MNHNS and CDR2 SASEGT. CDR3 DNA sequence: TGTGCCAGCAGTGAACTTCTGGGTGGAACAACTAATGAAAAACTGTTTTTT. It encodes CASSELLGGTTNEKLFF.

The V gene is TRBV11-1, the J gene TRBJ2-3; 13 bases are shared with TRBD2. The CDR3 runs to 18 residues. The germline V gene encodes CDR1 SGHAT and CDR2 FQDESV (reference sequence). Unmatched junction bases numbered 8, after V lost 3 bases and J lost 2 bases. The CDR3, as DNA: TGTGCCAGCAGCTTGGGATCACTAGCGGGAGGGCCCACAGATACGCAGTATTTT. This codes for CASSLGSLAGGPTDTQYF.

This clonotype has ten or more counts. The J gene is TRBJ2-1, the V gene TRBV27, with 7 bases lining up with TRBD2. V dropped 3 bases and J dropped 2; count of bases not matched to a gene: 4. The CDR3 totals 15 residues. Germline V gene data show CDR1 as MNHEY and CDR2 as SMNVEV (reference sequence). CDR3: CASSLVAGPYNEQFF. In DNA form, the CDR3 reads TGTGCCAGCAGTTTGGTAGCGGGTCCCTACAATGAGCAGTTCTTC.

This clonotype was picked up many times. The chain employs TRBV29-1 and TRBJ2-7; D not certain. The CDR3 totals 12 residues. In germline, CDR1 is SQVTM, CDR2 ANQGSEA. Deletions cut 7 bases from V and 5 bases from J, with 15 bases between. The CDR3: CSATTFVDEQYF. As DNA, the CDR3 is TGCAGCGCGACGACTTTCGTTGACGAGCAGTACTTC.

This clonotype was seen a few times. CDR3 in DNA: TGTGCCAGCAGTTACTCGGTGGGCTCCTACGAGCAGTACTTC. The encoded protein is CASSYSVGSYEQYF. The V call is TRBV6-2 or TRBV6-3, the J call TRBJ2-7; D remains unclear. The length of the CDR3 is 14 residues. V lost 0 bases and J lost 0, with 6 bases in between. Germline CDR1 is MNHEY and CDR2 is SVGEGT.

This clonotype showed up just a few times. This chain joins TRBV7-9 and TRBJ2-7, with TRBD1 matching 9 bases. J was trimmed by 3 bases and V by 5 bases; bases with no gene match: 5. Germline values: CDR1 SEHNR, CDR2 FQNEAQ (reference sequence). The length of the CDR3 is 14 residues. CDR3 sequence reads: CASSTRTGDYEQYF. CDR3 sequence (DNA): TGTGCCAGCAGCACAAGGACAGGGGACTACGAGCAGTACTTC.

The rearrangement links TRBV5-1 to TRBJ1-5, with D possibly matching TRBD1 (5 bases). This CDR3 is 14 amino acids long. Germline assignment: CDR1 SGHRS and CDR2 YFSETQ. V lost 4 bases and J lost 10, with 18 bases in between. In nucleotides, the CDR3 is TGCGCCAGCAGCCTGGGACCTGAGTCTGTACCCCAGCATTTT. The encoded protein is CASSLGPESVPQHF.

This clonotype was recorded at least ten times. The chain links TRBV12-3 or TRBV12-4 to TRBJ1-2; D unclear. The V end lost 6 bases, the J end lost 4 bases, and 9 bases lay between the germline ends. The CDR3 sequence is 12 residues long. The chain's CDR3 is CASRRASYGYTF. In nucleotides, the CDR3 is TGTGCCAGCAGACGGGCCTCCTATGGCTACACCTTC.

Many counts were recorded for this clonotype. The chain joins TRBV4-1 to TRBJ1-4; no clear D gene. The V end was cut by 1 base, the J end by 6 bases, with 12 bases between. The CDR3 consists of 15 residues. Germline lookup yields CDR1 MGHRA and CDR2 YSYEKL. The CDR3 DNA is TGCGCCAGCAGCCAAGTGGCTACAGCAGATGAAAAACTGTTTTTT. Translating gives CASSQVATADEKLFF.

V and J are TRBV4-1 and TRBJ2-2, with D unresolved. Germline V gene lookup returns CDR1 MGHRA and CDR2 YSYEKL. The length of the CDR3 is 15 residues. V was cut by 0 bases and J by 0 bases, with 5 bases left in between. The CDR3 nucleotides are TGCGCCAGCAGCCAAGAATTCACGAACACCGGGGAGCTGTTTTTT. Protein product: CASSQEFTNTGELFF.

In this sample, this clonotype turned up many times. The gene calls are TRBV28 and TRBJ2-7; the match to TRBD2 covers 13 bases. Per germline, CDR1 MDHEN and CDR2 SYDVKM. Unmatched junction bases numbered 1, after V lost 6 bases and J lost 2 bases. This CDR3 is built from 14 residues. CDR3 coding DNA: TGTGCCAGCAGACTAGCGGGAGGGGCCTACGAGCAGTACTTC. It specifies CASRLAGGAYEQYF.

The sample holds many counts of this clonotype. The rearrangement uses TRBV4-3 and TRBJ2-3; 8 nucleotides agree with TRBD2. The CDR3 spans 16 residues. J gave up 3 bases and V 1 base, and 6 bases lay outside the gene matches. CDR1 and CDR2 from the germline V gene are LGHNA and YSLEER. CDR3 in amino acids: CASSQARTSITDTQYF. The CDR3 nucleotides read TGCGCCAGCAGCCAAGCGAGGACTAGCATAACAGATACGCAGTATTTT.

This clonotype has a count of ten or more. The rearrangement joins TRBV6-5 to TRBJ1-1, with D tentatively TRBD1 (5 bases). This CDR3 is 15 amino acids long. Germline CDR1 and CDR2: MNHEY and SVGAGI. Trimming shortened V by 1 base and J by 6 bases, and 15 bases separated the two germline ends. The CDR3 region is CASSYWDARGPEAFF. DNA for the CDR3: TGTGCCAGCAGTTACTGGGACGCACGAGGGCCTGAAGCTTTCTTT.

This clonotype was counted ten times or more. The rearrangement links TRBV24-1 to TRBJ2-2; 13 bases fit TRBD2. The CDR3 has 18 residues. The ends lost 7 bases at V and 0 bases at J; junction bases unmatched: 7. Germline V gene sequence: CDR1 KGHDR, CDR2 SFDVKD. In nucleotides, the CDR3 is TGTGCCACCAGCCCGGGACTAGCGGGGCTCGCGAACACCGGGGAGCTGTTTTTT. It yields the protein CATSPGLAGLANTGELFF.

This clonotype was counted many times. The genes are TRBV5-1 and TRBJ2-1; D could derive from TRBD1 or TRBD2 (5 bases each). Germline V lookup: CDR1 SGHRS, CDR2 YFSETQ. The CDR3 length is 18 residues. V dropped 4 bases and J dropped 0 bases, with 20 bases sitting between them. The CDR3 loop is CASSQDNRMSGSYNEQFF. In nucleotides, the CDR3 is TGCGCCAGCAGCCAGGACAATCGGATGAGCGGCTCCTACAATGAGCAGTTCTTC. The full variable domain, completed using reference TRBV5-1 and TRBJ2-1, is KAGVTQTPRYLIKTRGQQVTLSCSPISGHRSVSWYQQTPGQGLQFLFEYFSETQRNKGNFPGRFSGRQFSNSRSEMNVSTLELGDSALYLCASSQDNRMSGSYNEQFFGPGTRLTVL.

This clonotype was seen repeatedly, ten times or more. This chain joins TRBV7-2 and TRBJ1-2; no definite D call. The CDR3 consists of 14 residues. Germline loops: CDR1 SGHTA, CDR2 FQGNSA. Trimming removed 3 bases from V and 7 bases from J, with 15 bases in between. The CDR3 DNA follows: TGTGCCAGCAGCTTGAACTGGAGGGTATCTGGCTACACCTTC. Protein: CASSLNWRVSGYTF.

This clonotype was recorded at least ten times. This sequence joins TRBV12-3 or TRBV12-4 and TRBJ1-5; 9 bases line up with TRBD1. J was trimmed by 9 bases and V by 4 bases; bases with no gene match: 4. The CDR3 has 13 amino acids. CDR3 sequence: CASSWGQGGPQHF. CDR3 nucleotides: TGTGCCAGCAGTTGGGGACAGGGTGGGCCCCAGCATTTT.

This clonotype was counted ten times or more. V is TRBV29-1 and J is TRBJ2-1; 10 bases agree with TRBD2. J lost 4 bases, V lost 4 bases, and 4 bases had no gene match. CDR1 and CDR2 (germline): SQVTM, ANQGSEA. The CDR3 is 14 amino acids. DNA for the CDR3: TGCAGCGTTGTGGCACTAGCGGGGTACAATGAGCAGTTCTTC. Its translation is CSVVALAGYNEQFF.

This clonotype came up a few times. The chain recombines TRBV4-1 with TRBJ2-1; TRBD2 matches 9 bases. Germline V gives CDR1 MGHRA, CDR2 YSYEKL. The CDR3 spans 17 residues. V shed 3 bases, J shed 6 bases, and the junction held 12 bases outside the gene matches. CDR3 residues: CASSHEAYWREGNEQFF. As DNA, the CDR3 is TGCGCCAGCAGCCATGAAGCATACTGGCGGGAGGGCAATGAGCAGTTCTTC.

As to this clonotype: Since a much larger clone is just one base distant, this may be a read error. The chain couples TRBV20-1 to TRBJ2-3; D unclear. Germline CDR1 and CDR2: DFQATT and SNEGSKA (reference sequence). This CDR3 is 15 amino acids long. V lost 1 base to trimming and J lost 2 bases, with 13 bases between them. CDR3 in DNA: TGCAGTGCTAGAGTAGGCTCTTGGAACACAGATACGCAGTATTTT. This codes for CSARVGSWNTDTQYF.

This clonotype was seen a few times. The chain uses TRBV7-9 and TRBJ2-1; D is perhaps TRBD2 (6 bases). CDR1 and CDR2 from the germline V gene are SEHNR and FQNEAQ (reference sequence). V shed 4 bases and J shed 10 bases, with 11 bases lying between them. The CDR3 covers 12 residues. CDR3 in amino acids: CASSSQGLEQFF. The CDR3 DNA reads TGTGCCAGCAGCTCCCAGGGACTCGAGCAGTTCTTC. Looking up the rest from reference TRBV7-9 and TRBJ2-1 gives the full variable domain: DTGVSQNPRHKITKRGQNVTFRCDPISEHNRLYWYRQTLGQGPEFLTYFQNEAQLEKSRLLSDRFSAERPKGSFSTLEIQRTEQGDSAMYLCASSSQGLEQFFGPGTRLTVL.

This clonotype came up many times. The V gene is TRBV27, the J gene TRBJ2-1; the match to TRBD2 covers 14 bases. After removal of 4 bases from V and 12 bases from J, the junction contained 5 bases not matched to a gene. From germline, CDR1 is MNHEY and CDR2 SMNVEV (reference sequence). The CDR3 extends over 14 amino acids. The CDR3 nucleotides read TGTGCCAGCAGTTCCGGGACTAGCGGGAGTGGGCAGTTCTTC. It is translated as CASSSGTSGSGQFF.

The V gene is TRBV7-2, the J gene TRBJ1-5, with 7 positions matching TRBD1. CDR1 SGHTA and CDR2 FQGNSA come from the germline V gene. This CDR3 contains 17 residues. With V trimmed by 1 base and J by 4 bases, 10 bases remained unmatched. The CDR3 sequence is CASSLGPGTAGNQPQHF. For the CDR3, the DNA is TGTGCCAGCAGCTTAGGGCCCGGGACAGCGGGGAATCAGCCCCAGCATTTT. The full variable domain, completed using reference TRBV7-2 and TRBJ1-5, is GAGVSQSPSNKVTEKGKDVELRCDPISGHTALYWYRQSLGQGLEFLIYFQGNSAPDKSGLPSDRFSAERTGGSVSTLTIQRTQQEDSAVYLCASSLGPGTAGNQPQHFGDGTRLSIL.

This clonotype was picked up a small number of times. V gene TRBV11-1 combines with J gene TRBJ2-2; a weak D match, TRBD2 (6 bases). CDR1 is SGHAT and CDR2 is FQDESV in the germline V gene (reference sequence). This CDR3 region has 18 residues. Trimming took 7 bases from V and 0 from J, leaving 21 bases between them. The CDR3 DNA is TGTGCCAGCATCGGAGACCGTACCGGGACTCCGAACACCGGGGAGCTGTTTTTT. Translating it yields CASIGDRTGTPNTGELFF.

The table lists this clonotype with many counts. The chain couples TRBV12-3 or TRBV12-4 to TRBJ2-7; the match to TRBD2 covers 7 bases. J gave up 8 bases and V 4 bases, and 8 bases lay outside the gene matches. CDR3 length: 13 residues. The CDR3 nucleotides read TGTGCCAGCAGTTACGGGCGGGAGCTAAAGCAGTACGTC. This gives the protein CASSYGRELKQYV.

Remarks on this clonotype: The germline gene is not matched at one end of the junction; a read error may be the cause. This chain connects TRBV5-4 to TRBJ2-1, with TRBD2 identical over 10 bases. The CDR3 has 17 amino acids. Germline loops: CDR1 SGHNT, CDR2 YYREEE (reference sequence). CDR3 sequence reads: CASSLPSGRASFNEQFF. For the CDR3, the DNA is TGTGCCAGCAGCTTGCCCAGCGGGAGGGCTTCCTTCAATGAGCAGTTCTTC.

The chain couples TRBV20-1 to TRBJ2-7, with a possible D match to TRBD2 (5 bases). CDR1 and CDR2 from the germline V gene are DFQATT and SNEGSKA (reference sequence). The CDR3 contains 14 residues. V dropped 2 bases and J dropped 2 bases, with 13 bases sitting between them. The CDR3 DNA follows: TGCAGTGCTAGACCCGGGATTACTCCCTACGAGCAGTACTTC. It yields the protein CSARPGITPYEQYF.

The rearrangement joins TRBV5-1 to TRBJ2-7, with TRBD1 matching over 9 bases. V shed 4 bases and J 5 bases; nucleotides not matched to a gene: 19. This CDR3 comprises 18 residues. The germline V gene has CDR1 SGHRS and CDR2 YFSETQ. CDR3 in amino acids: CASSRTIFSGQGINEQYF. The DNA for the CDR3 is TGCGCCAGCAGCCGAACTATATTCTCGGGACAGGGTATCAACGAGCAGTACTTC.

The chain carries TRBV7-9 and TRBJ1-4; D unresolved. The germline gives CDR1 SEHNR, CDR2 FQNEAQ (reference sequence). This CDR3 spans 13 amino acids. V shed 8 bases and J shed 0 bases, with 7 bases lying between them. The CDR3 sequence is CASGLSTNEKLFF. The DNA for the CDR3 is TGTGCCAGCGGGTTGTCAACTAATGAAAAACTGTTTTTT.